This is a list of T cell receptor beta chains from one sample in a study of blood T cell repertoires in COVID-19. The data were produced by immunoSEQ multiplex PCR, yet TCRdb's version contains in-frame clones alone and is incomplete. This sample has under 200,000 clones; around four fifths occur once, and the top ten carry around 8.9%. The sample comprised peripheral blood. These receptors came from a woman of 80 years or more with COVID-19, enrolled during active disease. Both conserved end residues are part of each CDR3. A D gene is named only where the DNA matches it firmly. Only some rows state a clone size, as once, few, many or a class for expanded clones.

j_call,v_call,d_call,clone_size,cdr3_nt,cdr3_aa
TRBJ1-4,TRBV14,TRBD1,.,TGTGCCAGCAGCCAAGCCAGGACAGGGAATGAAAAACTGTTTTTT,CASSQARTGNEKLFF
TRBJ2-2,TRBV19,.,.,TGTGCCAGTAATGGCCAGGGCGAAACCGGGGAGCTGTTTTTT,CASNGQGETGELFF
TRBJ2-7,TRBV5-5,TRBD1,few,TGTGCCAGCAGCCTCCGGACAGGGGACTACGAGCAGTACTTC,CASSLRTGDYEQYF
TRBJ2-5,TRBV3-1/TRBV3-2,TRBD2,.,TGTGCCAGCAGCCAAGTAAGGACTAGCGCGGAGACCCAGTACTTC,CASSQVRTSAETQYF
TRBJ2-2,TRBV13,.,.,TGTGCCAGCAGCTTCGCAGGGAATACCGGGGAGCTGTTTTTT,CASSFAGNTGELFF
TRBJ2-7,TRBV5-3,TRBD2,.,TGTGCCAGAATCACCCCGGAGAAGCGGGACGCCTACGAGCAGTACTTC,CARITPEKRDAYEQYF
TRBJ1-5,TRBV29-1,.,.,TGCAGCGTTGGGGAGGGTTTCAGCAATCAGCCCCAGCATTTT,CSVGEGFSNQPQHF
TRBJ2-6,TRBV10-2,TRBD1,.,TGCGCCACCACAGGGGGCGCTGGGGCCAACGTCCTGACTTTC,CATTGGAGANVLTF
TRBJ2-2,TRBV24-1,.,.,TGTGCCACCAGTGATCCCCGGCAGGGAAGGGCCGGGGAGCTGTTTTTT,CATSDPRQGRAGELFF
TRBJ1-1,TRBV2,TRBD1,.,TGTGCCAGCAGTCGGGACAGGGGGGCCTTGAACACTGAAGCTTTCTTT,CASSRDRGALNTEAFF
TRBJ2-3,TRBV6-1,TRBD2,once,TGTGCCAGCAGTGACCCAGCGGGGGGAGGGACAGATACGCAGTATTTT,CASSDPAGGGTDTQYF
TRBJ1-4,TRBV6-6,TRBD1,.,TGTGCCAGCAGTTACAACAGGGGATGGGGTGAAAAACTGTTTTTT,CASSYNRGWGEKLFF
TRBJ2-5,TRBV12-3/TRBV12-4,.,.,TGTGCCAGCAGTTTTCGGGGCCAAGAGACCCAGTACTTC,CASSFRGQETQYF
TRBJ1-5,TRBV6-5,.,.,TGTGCCAGCAGGGGGGTTGGAGGGAATCAGCCCCAGCATTTT,CASRGVGGNQPQHF
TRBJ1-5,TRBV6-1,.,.,TGTGCCAGCAGTGAGACGGAACAGCATCCCCAGCATTTT,CASSETEQHPQHF
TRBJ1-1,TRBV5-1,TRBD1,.,TGCGCCAACCAGGACAGGGACTTCTCCGGCCGGACTGAAGCTTTCTTT,CANQDRDFSGRTEAFF
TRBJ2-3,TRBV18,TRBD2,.,TGTGCCAGCTCACCGTCCCGCCCTAGCGGGGGCCAAGATACGCAGTATTTT,CASSPSRPSGGQDTQYF
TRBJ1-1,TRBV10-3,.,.,TGTGCCATCAGTGGTTCAGAGAACACTGAAGCTTTCTTT,CAISGSENTEAFF
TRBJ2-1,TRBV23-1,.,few,TGCGCCGCCCAGGCCCGACACAATGAGCAGTTCTTC,CAAQARHNEQFF
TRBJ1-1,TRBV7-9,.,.,TGTGCCAGCAGCTTTGATCAGGGAAACACTGAAGCTTTCTTT,CASSFDQGNTEAFF
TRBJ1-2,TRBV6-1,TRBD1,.,TGTGCCAGCAGTGAATGGTCGGGACAGGGGGCGACTAACTATGGCTACACCTTC,CASSEWSGQGATNYGYTF
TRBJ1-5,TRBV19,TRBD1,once,TGTGCCAGTAGTGCAAACCGGGACAGAAATCAGCCCCAGCATTTT,CASSANRDRNQPQHF
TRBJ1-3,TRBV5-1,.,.,TGCGCCAGCAGCCCGGACAGCTTCTCTGGAAACACCATATATTTT,CASSPDSFSGNTIYF
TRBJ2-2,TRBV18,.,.,TGTGCCAGCTCGGTAGACACCGGGGAGCTGTTTTTT,CASSVDTGELFF
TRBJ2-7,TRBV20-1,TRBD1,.,TGCAGTGCTAGTCGCGGGACAGGGGGGATCGAGCAGTACTTC,CSASRGTGGIEQYF
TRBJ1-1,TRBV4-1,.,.,TGCGCCAGCAGCCAAGAAACTAACACTGAAGCTTTCTTT,CASSQETNTEAFF
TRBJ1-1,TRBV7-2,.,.,TGTGCCAGCAGCTTGCGCGCCCCCACTGAAGCTTTCTTT,CASSLRAPTEAFF
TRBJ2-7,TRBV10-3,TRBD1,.,TGTGCCATCAGGGGACAGGGGGACGTATACGAGCAGTACTTC,CAIRGQGDVYEQYF
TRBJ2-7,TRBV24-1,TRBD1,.,TGTGCCACCAGTGATTCCGGGACAGGCTCGTACGAGCAGTACTTC,CATSDSGTGSYEQYF